A selection of T cell receptor beta chains follows, all from one sample in a study of T cell responses to AZD1222 COVID-19 vaccine. Method: immunoSEQ multiplex PCR; TCRdb's copy keeps in-frame clones and lacks some. The sample comprises 110,000 to 150,000 clones, approximately 90% of which are singletons, and approximately 5.7% rests with the top ten. The sequencing used peripheral blood, collected on day 0 of AZD1222 vaccination. These receptors were obtained from an adult in good health. Both conserved end residues are part of each CDR3. A D gene is named only where the DNA matches it firmly. Expanded clones get a size class; other rows say once, few or many, or leave the size out.

j_call v_call d_call clone_size cdr3_nt cdr3_aa
TRBJ1-3 TRBV20-1 . . TGCAGTGCTAGAACCGGAAACACCATATATTTT CSARTGNTIYF
TRBJ2-7 TRBV3-1/TRBV3-2 TRBD2 . TGTGCCAGCAGCCAATTAGTAACGGGGTCGGGACTAGCGAAATACGAGCAGTACTTC CASSQLVTGSGLAKYEQYF
TRBJ1-2 TRBV5-1 . . TGCGCCAGCAGCTGGCGGGTTCGGGAGGGCTACACCTTC CASSWRVREGYTF
TRBJ1-1 TRBV28 TRBD1 . TGTGGATCCTCGGGGCAGGGGGAGACTGAAGCTTTCTTT CGSSGQGETEAFF
TRBJ1-4 TRBV9 . . TGTGCCAGCAGCCCAAACCAGGGGAGGGCTAATGAAAAACTGTTTTTT CASSPNQGRANEKLFF
TRBJ1-1 TRBV28 . . TGTGCCAGCATTAAAGGAGTAGGAGCTTTCTTT CASIKGVGAFF
TRBJ2-1 TRBV28 . . TGTGCCAGCAGTCACAATGAGCAGTTCTTC CASSHNEQFF
TRBJ2-5 TRBV7-9 TRBD1 . TGTGCCAGCAGCCCAGGGGGTGGACTGAAAGAGTACTTC CASSPGGGLKEYF
TRBJ1-1 TRBV7-9 . few TGTGCCAGCAGCCCAGGACAGTCGAACACTGAAGCTTTCTTT CASSPGQSNTEAFF
TRBJ1-1 TRBV15 . . TGTGCCACCAGCAGAGCTCGGGGGAACACTGAAGCTTTCTTT CATSRARGNTEAFF
TRBJ2-4 TRBV21-1 . . TGTGCCATTCCGCAGGGACCGCTAGCCAAAAACATTCAGTACTTC CAIPQGPLAKNIQYF
TRBJ1-1 TRBV5-1 . . TGCGCCAGCAGCTTGGACCTCTTAAACACTGAAGCTTTCTTT CASSLDLLNTEAFF
TRBJ2-7 TRBV7-2 . . TGTGCCAGCAGCCTAAAAGGGCCGGGGATCGTACACTACGAGCAGTACTTC CASSLKGPGIVHYEQYF
TRBJ2-2 TRBV15 TRBD1 . TGTGCCACCACCCGGGACAGGGGGCTCGGCGGGGAGCTGTTTTTT CATTRDRGLGGELFF
TRBJ1-1 TRBV5-4 . . TGTGCCAGCAGCTCCCGCCGGGTAGGGGACACTGAAGCTTTCTTT CASSSRRVGDTEAFF
TRBJ2-1 TRBV7-8 . . TGTGCCAGCAGCCTAAATTTCAGGCACAATGAGCAGTTCTTC CASSLNFRHNEQFF
TRBJ2-3 TRBV7-3 TRBD2 . TGTGCCAGCAGCACTCAAGCGGGAAGGGTAGATACGCAGTATTTT CASSTQAGRVDTQYF
TRBJ1-1 TRBV3-1/TRBV3-2 TRBD1 . TGTGCCAGCAGCCACGAGCCCAGGACAGGGCGGCATGAAGCTTTCTTT CASSHEPRTGRHEAFF
TRBJ2-7 TRBV5-1 TRBD2 . TGCGCCAGCAGAGGGCTAGCGGGATTCTACGAGCAGTACTTC CASRGLAGFYEQYF
TRBJ1-1 TRBV6-6 . . TGTGCCAGCAGTTACTCCTCTCCGGGACAAGCTTTCTTT CASSYSSPGQAFF
TRBJ2-1 TRBV9 TRBD2 . TGTGCCAGCAGCGTAGCTAGCGGGAATACCCTTGACAATGAGCAGTTCTTC CASSVASGNTLDNEQFF
TRBJ1-1 TRBV4-3 . few TGCGCCAGCAGCCAAGCCGGGTGGGAGTCCCCAGCTTTCTTT CASSQAGWESPAFF
TRBJ1-2 TRBV5-1 . . TGCGCCAGCAGTCTGGGGCTAGGGGGGCTTCGGGACTATGGCTACACCTTC CASSLGLGGLRDYGYTF
TRBJ1-2 TRBV30 . . TGTGCCTGGGTGGAGGGAAACTATGGCTACACCTTC CAWVEGNYGYTF
TRBJ2-7 TRBV7-9 TRBD2 . TGTGCCAGCAGCCTACAGGGTCTAGCGGGGTACGAGCAGTACTTC CASSLQGLAGYEQYF
TRBJ2-7 TRBV4-1 TRBD1 . TGCGCCAGCAGCCAAGGGGGGACAGGGGGCTCCGAGCAGTACTTC CASSQGGTGGSEQYF
TRBJ1-5 TRBV5-6 . . TGTGCCAGCAGCGTATTTCAGGGGATCAATCAGCCCCAGCATTTT CASSVFQGINQPQHF
TRBJ1-2 TRBV29-1 . . TGCAGCGTTGAAGACCCGGGACGCCCGGAGGGTGGCTACACCTTC CSVEDPGRPEGGYTF
TRBJ1-6 TRBV21-1 . . TGTGCCAGCAGCAAAGTTTGGGCCTCTCCTGAGCATTCACCCCTCCACTTT CASSKVWASPEHSPLHF
TRBJ2-7 TRBV6-2/TRBV6-3 TRBD2 . TGTGCCAGCAGTATGGGGACTAGCTCCTACGAGCAGTACTTC CASSMGTSSYEQYF
TRBJ2-3 TRBV7-9 . . TGTGCCAGCAGCTTATCGGGGGTGGAGAATACGCAGTATTTT CASSLSGVENTQYF
TRBJ2-2 TRBV2 TRBD1 few TGTGCCAGCAGTTCCCCGGGACAGGGCACCGGGGAGCTGTTTTTT CASSSPGQGTGELFF
TRBJ2-5 TRBV6-2/TRBV6-3 . . TGTGCCAGCAGCCCAAACAGCATTTACCAAGAGACCCAGTACTTC CASSPNSIYQETQYF
TRBJ2-7 TRBV13 TRBD2 . TGTGCCAGCAGCTTTCGGACTAGCGGGAGTAACGAGCAGTACTTC CASSFRTSGSNEQYF
TRBJ1-5 TRBV7-2 . once TGTGCCAGCAGCCCATGGGGCAGTTATAGCAATCAGCCCCAGCATTTT CASSPWGSYSNQPQHF
TRBJ1-4 TRBV19 TRBD1 . TGTGCCAGTAGTCCCCGACAGGGAACAGGTGAAAAACTGTTTTTT CASSPRQGTGEKLFF
TRBJ2-2 TRBV7-9 TRBD2 . TGTGCCAGCAGCTTAACTAGCGGGAGTCACACCGGGGAGCTGTTTTTT CASSLTSGSHTGELFF
TRBJ2-7 TRBV3-1/TRBV3-2 TRBD2 . TGTGCCAGCAGCCAGCTCGGTCAGGGGGGACTAGCGGTCCTCTACGAGCAGTACTTC CASSQLGQGGLAVLYEQYF
TRBJ1-5 TRBV19 TRBD1 . TGTGCCAGTACCGCAATAGACAGGGACAATCAGCCCCAGCATTTT CASTAIDRDNQPQHF
TRBJ2-6 TRBV6-2/TRBV6-3 TRBD1 . TGTGCCAGCAGTACCCGGACAGGGAGAGGCTCTGGGGCCAACGTCCTGACTTTC CASSTRTGRGSGANVLTF
TRBJ1-5 TRBV28 . . TGTGCCAGCAGTTCCCCAGCCGGGGCCCTCAATCAGCCCCAGCATTTT CASSSPAGALNQPQHF
TRBJ2-1 TRBV3-1/TRBV3-2 TRBD2 . TGTGCCAGCAGCAAGGAAATAATAGCGGGATTCATAAGTGAGCAGTTCTTC CASSKEIIAGFISEQFF
TRBJ1-1 TRBV2 . . TGTGCCAGCGGAAGGTACGAAGCTTTCTTT CASGRYEAFF
TRBJ2-6 TRBV7-9 TRBD1 . TGTGCCAGCAGCCGAACAGGGGCCGCTGGGGCCAACGTCCTGACTTTC CASSRTGAAGANVLTF
TRBJ1-4 TRBV5-1 . . TGCGCCAGCAGCACCCTCTCAACTAATGAAAAACTGTTTTTT CASSTLSTNEKLFF
TRBJ2-7 TRBV30 TRBD2 . TGTGCCTGCCGGGGGGGGCTCCACGAGCAGTACTTC CACRGGLHEQYF
TRBJ2-5 TRBV6-6 TRBD2 . TGTGCCAGCTTCGCTAGCGGGAGCTACCAAGAGACCCAGTACTTC CASFASGSYQETQYF
TRBJ1-1 TRBV9 . . TGTGCCAGCAGCGACGGACACGGTCGTTTTGAAGCTTTCTTT CASSDGHGRFEAFF
TRBJ2-6 TRBV3-1/TRBV3-2 . . TGTGCCAGCAAGCCGGGCTCTGGGGCCAACGTCCTGACTTTC CASKPGSGANVLTF
TRBJ2-7 TRBV2 . . TGTGCCAGCAGTGAAGGACAGCTTAACTCCTACGAGCAGTACTTC CASSEGQLNSYEQYF
TRBJ1-2 TRBV19 TRBD1 . TGTGCCAGTAGTAGCCCCGGGACAGGGAGGCATGGCTACACCTTC CASSSPGTGRHGYTF
TRBJ1-6 TRBV10-3 . . TGTGCCATCAGCTTGCAACAGGAGAATAATTCACCCCTCCACTTT CAISLQQENNSPLHF
TRBJ1-2 TRBV3-1/TRBV3-2 . . TGTGCCAGCAGCCATCCATCGGGGGCACAGCCTAACTATGGCTACACCTTC CASSHPSGAQPNYGYTF
TRBJ2-7 TRBV5-5 . . TGTGCCAGCAGCTTGAGGGGTCGGGACGGGCACTTAGAAAGCTCCTACGAGCAGTACTTC CASSLRGRDGHLESSYEQYF
TRBJ2-2 TRBV5-6 . . TGTGCCAGCAGCTTGGTGGGGGGCATCACCGGGGAGCTGTTTTTT CASSLVGGITGELFF
TRBJ1-5 TRBV2 . few TGTGCCAGCAGTGATGGCAGATCCAATCAGCCCCAGCATTTT CASSDGRSNQPQHF
TRBJ1-2 TRBV28 TRBD1 . TGTGCCAGCAGTTCTGGCGGCGGGGGCACCTCAGGGGGCACTCAGGGGTTTCACTATGGCTACACCTTC CASSSGGGGTSGGTQGFHYGYTF
TRBJ2-1 TRBV4-1 TRBD2 . TGCGCCAGCACCGGGACTAGCGGGAACTACAATGAGCAGTTCTTC CASTGTSGNYNEQFF
TRBJ2-1 TRBV4-1 TRBD2 . TGCGCCAGCAGCCAAGCGCGGGAGGGCCATTCCTACAATGAGCAGTTCTTC CASSQAREGHSYNEQFF